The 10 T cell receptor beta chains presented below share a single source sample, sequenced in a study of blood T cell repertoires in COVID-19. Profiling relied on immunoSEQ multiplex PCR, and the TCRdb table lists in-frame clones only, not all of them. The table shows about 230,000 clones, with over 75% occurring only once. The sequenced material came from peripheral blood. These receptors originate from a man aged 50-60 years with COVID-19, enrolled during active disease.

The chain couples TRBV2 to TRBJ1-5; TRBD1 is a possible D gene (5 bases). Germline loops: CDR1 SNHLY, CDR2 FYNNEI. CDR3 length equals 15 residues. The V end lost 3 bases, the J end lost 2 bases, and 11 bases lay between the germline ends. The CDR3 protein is CASSESGYGNQPQHF. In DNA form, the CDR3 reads TGTGCCAGCAGTGAGTCAGGGTATGGCAATCAGCCCCAGCATTTT. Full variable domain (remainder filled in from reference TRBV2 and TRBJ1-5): EPEVTQTPSHQVTQMGQEVILRCVPISNHLYFYWYRQILGQKVEFLVSFYNNEISEKSEIFDDQFSVERPDGSNFTLKIRSTKLEDSAMYFCASSESGYGNQPQHFGDGTRLSIL.

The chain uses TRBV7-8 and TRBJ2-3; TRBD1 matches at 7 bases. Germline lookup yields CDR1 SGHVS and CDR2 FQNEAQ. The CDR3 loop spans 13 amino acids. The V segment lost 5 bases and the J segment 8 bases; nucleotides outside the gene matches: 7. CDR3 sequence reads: CASSVGQVLTQYF. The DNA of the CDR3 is TGTGCCAGCAGCGTAGGACAGGTCCTTACGCAGTATTTT.

In nucleotides, the CDR3 is TGTGCCAGTAGCTCCGAAGCGGGGGTCACAGATACGCAGTATTTT. Translation: CASSSEAGVTDTQYF. This chain links TRBV19 with TRBJ2-3, with TRBD2 identical over 8 bases. Germline values: CDR1 LNHDA, CDR2 SQIVND (reference sequence). The CDR3 length is 15 residues. V dropped 6 bases and J dropped 2; count of bases not matched to a gene: 7. Using reference TRBV19 and TRBJ2-3 for the parts outside the CDR3, the full variable domain is DGGITQSPKYLFRKEGQNVTLSCEQNLNHDAMYWYRQDPGQGLRLIYYSQIVNDFQKGDIAEGYSVSREKKESFPLTVTSAQKNPTAFYLCASSSEAGVTDTQYFGPGTRLTVL.

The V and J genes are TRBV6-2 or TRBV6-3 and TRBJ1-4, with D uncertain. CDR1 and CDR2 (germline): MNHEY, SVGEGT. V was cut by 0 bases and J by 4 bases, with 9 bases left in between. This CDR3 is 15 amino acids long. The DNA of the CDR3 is TGTGCCAGCAGTTACTCGATGCAGCGTAATGAAAAACTGTTTTTT. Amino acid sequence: CASSYSMQRNEKLFF.

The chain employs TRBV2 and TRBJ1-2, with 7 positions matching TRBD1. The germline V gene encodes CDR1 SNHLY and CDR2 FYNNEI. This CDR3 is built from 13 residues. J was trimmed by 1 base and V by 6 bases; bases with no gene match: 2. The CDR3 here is CASRRDSNYGYTF. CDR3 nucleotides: TGTGCCAGCAGAAGGGACAGTAACTATGGCTACACCTTC.

The CDR3 spells CASSRDRTIPNTEAFF. The CDR3, as DNA: TGCGCCAGCAGCCGGGACAGGACGATACCGAACACTGAAGCTTTCTTT. This chain uses TRBV5-1 with TRBJ1-1; 8 bases are shared with TRBD1. Germline CDR1 SGHRS, CDR2 YFSETQ. Losses at the gene ends were 4 bases for V and 1 base for J; bases not matched to a gene: 9. The CDR3 contains 16 residues.

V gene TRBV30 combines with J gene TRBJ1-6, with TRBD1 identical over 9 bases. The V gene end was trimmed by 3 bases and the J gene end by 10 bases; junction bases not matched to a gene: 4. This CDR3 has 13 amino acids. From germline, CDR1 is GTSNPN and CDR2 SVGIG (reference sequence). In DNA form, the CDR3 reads TGTGCCTGGAGGGGACAGGGTCTATCACCCCTCCACTTT. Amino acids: CAWRGQGLSPLHF.

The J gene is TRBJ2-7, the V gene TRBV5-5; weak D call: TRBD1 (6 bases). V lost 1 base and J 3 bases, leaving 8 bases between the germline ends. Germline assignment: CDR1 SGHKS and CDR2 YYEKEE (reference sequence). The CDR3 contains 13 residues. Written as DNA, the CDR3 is TGTGCCAGCAGCTTGTCACAGGGCTACGAGCAGTACTTC. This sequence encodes CASSLSQGYEQYF.

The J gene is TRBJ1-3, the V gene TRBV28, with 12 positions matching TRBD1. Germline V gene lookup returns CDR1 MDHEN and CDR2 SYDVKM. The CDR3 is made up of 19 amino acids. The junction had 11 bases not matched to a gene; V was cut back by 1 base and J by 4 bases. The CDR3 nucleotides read TGTGCCAGCAGTTTATTCCAGCGGCGGGACAGGGGGCTGGGAAACACCATATATTTT. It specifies CASSLFQRRDRGLGNTIYF.

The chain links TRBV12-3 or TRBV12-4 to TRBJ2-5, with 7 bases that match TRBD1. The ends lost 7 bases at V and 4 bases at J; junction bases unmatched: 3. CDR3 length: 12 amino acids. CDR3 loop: CASTRTGETQYF. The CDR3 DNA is TGTGCCAGCACCCGGACAGGAGAGACCCAGTACTTC.